The 32 T cell receptor beta chains below come from one sample, sequenced in a study of T cell responses to AZD1222 COVID-19 vaccine. Here immunoSEQ multiplex PCR was the method, and the copy in TCRdb shows in-frame clones only, minus some. The table includes more than 100,000 clones, approximately 85% detected once. Sequencing used peripheral blood, obtained on day 0 of AZD1222 vaccination. The receptors derive from an adult in good health.

The sample holds one count of this clone. V is TRBV12-5 and J is TRBJ1-3, with D possibly TRBD1 on 5 matching bases. CDR1 LGHNT and CDR2 FRNRAP come from the germline V gene. V lost 5 bases to trimming and J lost 0 bases, with 14 bases between them. The CDR3 spans 16 residues. CDR3 region: CASGPRGRASGNTIYF. The CDR3 DNA sequence: TGTGCTAGTGGTCCCCGGGGGAGGGCCTCTGGAAACACCATATATTTT.

The V call is TRBV5-1, the J call TRBJ2-7; D is uncertain. This CDR3 contains 18 residues. V was clipped by 1 base and J by 6 bases, with 26 bases between them. Per germline, CDR1 SGHRS and CDR2 YFSETQ. This CDR3 is CASSLRPKTSQSLSEQYF. The CDR3 DNA follows: TGCGCCAGCAGCTTGAGACCAAAGACGTCCCAGTCTCTCTCCGAGCAGTACTTC.

V gene TRBV12-3 or TRBV12-4 combines with J gene TRBJ2-1; perhaps TRBD2 as D (6 bases). With 10 bases removed from V and 5 bases from J, the gap between germline ends came to 15 bases. The length of the CDR3 is 13 residues. CDR3 protein: CAISPGLDNEQFF. The CDR3 DNA sequence: TGTGCCATCTCTCCGGGACTTGACAATGAGCAGTTCTTC.

This clone was detected only a few times. V is TRBV6-4 and J is TRBJ2-3; the D gene is possibly TRBD2 (6 bases). V lost 2 bases and J 1 base, leaving 7 bases between the germline ends. This CDR3 is 14 amino acids long. Germline V lookup: CDR1 MRHNA, CDR2 SNTAGT. The CDR3 bases are TGTGCCAGCAGTGACGGAGGGGGCACAGATACGCAGTATTTT. The encoded protein is CASSDGGGTDTQYF.

V and J are TRBV11-3 and TRBJ2-2, with D possibly being TRBD1 or TRBD2 (5 bases each). The germline V gene has CDR1 SGHNT and CDR2 YENEEA. Trimming shortened V by 1 base and J by 3 bases, and 12 bases separated the two germline ends. This CDR3 has 16 amino acids. The CDR3 coding sequence is TGTGCCAGCAGCTTAGGTGGGGGAAAGGACACCGGGGAGCTGTTTTTT. The encoded protein is CASSLGGGKDTGELFF.

The CDR3 loop reads CASSLSPGLNSPLHF. CDR3 nucleotides: TGTGCCAGCAGCTTAAGCCCCGGTCTAAATTCACCCCTCCACTTT. The V and J genes are TRBV7-2 and TRBJ1-6, with no clear D. Germline V gene lookup returns CDR1 SGHTA and CDR2 FQGNSA. The CDR3 is made up of 15 amino acids. Trimming removed 2 bases at V and 7 bases at J, with 12 bases between. Variable domain in full (rest from reference TRBV7-2 and TRBJ1-6): GAGVSQSPSNKVTEKGKDVELRCDPISGHTALYWYRQSLGQGLEFLIYFQGNSAPDKSGLPSDRFSAERTGGSVSTLTIQRTQQEDSAVYLCASSLSPGLNSPLHFGNGTRLTVT.

The chain uses TRBV5-1 and TRBJ2-2; D perhaps matches TRBD1 (6 bases). Trimming left V 0 bases short and J 2 bases short, with 8 bases between. The CDR3 extends over 15 amino acids. Per germline, CDR1 SGHRS and CDR2 YFSETQ. This CDR3 is CASSLGTVNTGELFF. The DNA for the CDR3 is TGCGCCAGCAGCTTGGGGACAGTAAACACCGGGGAGCTGTTTTTT.

DNA of the CDR3: TGTGCCACCAGCTCAACCCCCCCCGGGCCCCAGCATTTT. Translation gives CATSSTPPGPQHF. The chain recombines TRBV15 with TRBJ1-5, with D unclear. Trimming stripped 5 bases from V and 9 bases from J, with 14 bases between. The CDR3 extends over 13 amino acids. Germline CDR1 LNHNV, CDR2 YYDKDF (reference sequence).

This clone has just one count. J is TRBJ1-4 and V is TRBV5-1; D unresolved. Trimming took 0 bases from V and 5 from J, leaving 8 bases between them. Germline lookup yields CDR1 SGHRS and CDR2 YFSETQ. The CDR3 is made up of 14 amino acids. In DNA, the CDR3 is TGCGCCAGCAGCTTGGGAACAGTCAATGAAAAACTGTTTTTT. Translated: CASSLGTVNEKLFF.

This chain connects TRBV7-9 to TRBJ2-6; 7 nucleotides agree with TRBD1. After removal of 2 bases from V and 2 bases from J, the junction contained 9 bases not matched to a gene. From germline, CDR1 is SEHNR and CDR2 FQNEAQ (reference sequence). The CDR3 consists of 18 residues. CDR3 coding DNA: TGTGCCAGCAGCTTAACCCGGGACAGCCGGCCTGGGGCCAACGTCCTGACTTTC. It yields the protein CASSLTRDSRPGANVLTF.

This chain joins TRBV7-9 and TRBJ2-3; TRBD2 matches at 8 bases. Unmatched junction bases numbered 12, after V lost 5 bases and J lost 2 bases. Germline V lookup: CDR1 SEHNR, CDR2 FQNEAQ (reference sequence). The CDR3 contains 17 residues. The CDR3 nucleotides are TGTGCCAGCAGCCGATTAGCGGGGACGATCAACACAGATACGCAGTATTTT. It translates to CASSRLAGTINTDTQYF.

This chain uses TRBV5-4 with TRBJ1-2; possible D gene TRBD1, 5 bases. Trimming cost V 0 bases and J 1 base, with 13 bases left between them. The CDR3 is made up of 16 amino acids. CDR1 SGHNT and CDR2 YYREEE come from the germline V gene (reference sequence). The CDR3 DNA follows: TGTGCCAGCAGCTTGGCCAAGTCAGGGAGTAACTATGGCTACACCTTC. Its protein is CASSLAKSGSNYGYTF.

V gene TRBV9 combines with J gene TRBJ2-2; D is uncertain. This CDR3 is 15 amino acids long. V was cut by 2 bases and J by 8 bases, with 16 bases left in between. In germline, CDR1 is SGDLS, CDR2 YYNGEE. CDR3 amino acids: CASSVEASGVGELFF. CDR3 nucleotide sequence: TGTGCCAGCAGCGTCGAGGCGTCAGGAGTGGGGGAGCTGTTTTTT.

V usage is TRBV7-2 and J usage is TRBJ1-1; the match to TRBD1 covers 8 bases. The germline CDR1 and CDR2 sequences are SGHTA and FQGNSA. The CDR3 length is 13 residues. V trimming: 4 bases; J trimming: 6 bases; junction bases outside the gene matches: 4. DNA of the CDR3: TGTGCCAGCAGCTGGACAGGGCGGGCTGAAGCTTTCTTT. It is translated as CASSWTGRAEAFF.

This chain uses TRBV19 with TRBJ1-4; 7 bases are shared with TRBD1. The CDR3 consists of 14 residues. The ends lost 11 bases at V and 5 bases at J; junction bases unmatched: 11. CDR1 is LNHDA, CDR2 SQIVND, per germline (reference sequence). The CDR3 reads CAATDRSGNEKLFF. The CDR3 nucleotides read TGTGCCGCAACGGACAGGTCCGGGAATGAAAAACTGTTTTTT.

J is TRBJ1-5 and V is TRBV4-1; D perhaps matches TRBD1 (5 bases). Germline lookup yields CDR1 MGHRA and CDR2 YSYEKL. CDR3 size: 15 residues. Trimming pared 4 bases from V and 7 bases from J, leaving 17 bases between. The CDR3 region has the DNA TGCGCCAGCAGCCCATTTCTTGGGGGGGGGCAGCCCCAGCATTTT. Protein sequence: CASSPFLGGGQPQHF.

The rearrangement uses TRBV6-6 and TRBJ2-4; D unresolved. The CDR3 contains 13 residues. CDR1 is MNHNY, CDR2 SVGAGI, per germline (reference sequence). V lost 0 bases and J 11 bases, leaving 11 bases between the germline ends. CDR3 sequence reads: CASSYSMAGFQYF. The DNA of the CDR3 is TGTGCCAGCAGTTACTCGATGGCTGGGTTTCAGTACTTC.

V and J are TRBV19 and TRBJ2-7; D is possibly TRBD2 (6 bases). Deletions cut 5 bases from V and 6 bases from J, with 17 bases between. Germline CDR1 and CDR2: LNHDA and SQIVND (reference sequence). The CDR3 extends over 14 amino acids. CDR3 coding DNA: TGTGCCAGTAGTGTTGGAGGGGAAGTTTCCGAGCAGTACTTC. Protein sequence: CASSVGGEVSEQYF.

J is TRBJ2-1 and V is TRBV5-4; the D is unclear. The germline CDR1 and CDR2 sequences are SGHNT and YYREEE (reference sequence). The CDR3 runs to 13 residues. With 4 bases removed from V and 5 bases from J, the gap between germline ends came to 10 bases. This CDR3 is CASSQTYDNEQFF. CDR3 coding DNA: TGTGCCAGCAGCCAGACGTATGACAATGAGCAGTTCTTC.

The J gene is TRBJ1-1, the V gene TRBV6-4; D is perhaps TRBD1 (6 bases). CDR3 length equals 14 residues. Per the germline V gene, CDR1 is MRHNA and CDR2 is SNTAGT. With 5 bases removed from V and 5 bases from J, the gap between germline ends came to 15 bases. CDR3 sequence (DNA): TGTGCCAGCAGTCAAGGGGGAGGGAGTACTGAAGCTTTCTTT. Its translation is CASSQGGGSTEAFF.

The chain links TRBV6-5 to TRBJ1-2; 8 nucleotides align to TRBD1. V lost 6 bases, J lost 4 bases, and 4 bases stayed unmatched. The CDR3 totals 13 residues. Germline loops: CDR1 MNHEY, CDR2 SVGAGI. The CDR3 loop reads CASSPDRVYGYTF. The CDR3 DNA is TGTGCCAGCAGCCCGGACAGGGTCTATGGCTACACCTTC.

The V gene is TRBV11-3, the J gene TRBJ1-6, with D perhaps TRBD1 (5 bases). Trimming removed 5 bases from V and 7 bases from J, with 15 bases in between. The CDR3 loop spans 15 amino acids. From germline, CDR1 is SGHNT and CDR2 YENEEA. CDR3 protein: CASSISGTGNSPLHF. The CDR3 DNA sequence: TGTGCCAGCAGCATATCCGGGACCGGGAATTCACCCCTCCACTTT.

V is TRBV6-2 or TRBV6-3 and J is TRBJ1-2; D is perhaps TRBD1 (5 bases). The ends were cut back, 5 bases at V and 2 bases at J, with 15 bases in the middle. Looked up from germline, CDR1 is MNHEY and CDR2 is SVGEGT. This CDR3 is 15 amino acids long. CDR3 sequence (DNA): TGTGCCAGCAGTGGGGGTATGAGGTCAAACTATGGCTACACCTTC. Residues: CASSGGMRSNYGYTF.

CDR3 region: CASTPGGVQEKLFF. Here the CDR3 DNA reads TGTGCCAGCACCCCCGGGGGAGTTCAGGAAAAACTGTTTTTT. The chain joins TRBV9 to TRBJ1-4; D possibly corresponds to TRBD1 (5 bases). CDR3 length: 14 residues. Trimming took off 6 bases at V and 8 bases at J, with 17 bases between the two ends. CDR1 is SGDLS and CDR2 is YYNGEE in the germline V gene. The full variable domain, rest sourced from reference TRBV9 and TRBJ1-4, is DSGVTQTPKHLITATGQRVTLRCSPRSGDLSVYWYQQSLDQGLQFLIQYYNGEERAKGNILERFSAQQFPDLHSELNLSSLELGDSALYFCASTPGGVQEKLFFGSGTQLSVL.

V gene TRBV6-5 combines with J gene TRBJ2-2; tentative D call: TRBD2 (7 bases). V was clipped by 6 bases and J by 5 bases, with 16 bases between them. Germline V lookup: CDR1 MNHEY, CDR2 SVGAGI. This CDR3 region has 15 residues. The CDR3 reads CASRPPGGGTGELFF. CDR3 bases: TGTGCCAGCAGACCCCCGGGGGGCGGGACCGGGGAGCTGTTTTTT.

This rearrangement joins TRBV3-1 (or the pseudogene TRBV3-2) to TRBJ1-6; maybe TRBD1 (5 bases). V lost 10 bases and J lost 5, with 12 bases in between. This CDR3 spans 13 amino acids. Germline CDR1 and CDR2: LGHDT and YNNKEL (reference sequence). The CDR3: CATRVSNNSPLHF. The CDR3 coding sequence is TGTGCCACCAGGGTCTCGAATAATTCACCCCTCCACTTT.

The gene calls are TRBV6-2 or TRBV6-3 and TRBJ1-4; tentatively, D is TRBD1 (5 bases). V was cut by 4 bases and J by 0 bases, with 9 bases left in between. The V gene's germline CDR1 is MNHEY and CDR2 SVGEGT. This CDR3 comprises 15 residues. The CDR3 DNA reads TGTGCCAGCAGTTCGACAGAACCAACTAATGAAAAACTGTTTTTT. This sequence encodes CASSSTEPTNEKLFF.

The genes are TRBV3-1 (or the pseudogene TRBV3-2) and TRBJ2-2, with D perhaps matching TRBD1 (6 bases). The length of the CDR3 is 13 residues. Looked up from germline, CDR1 is LGHDT and CDR2 is YNNKEL (reference sequence). V was cut by 4 bases and J by 3 bases, with 6 bases left in between. CDR3 nucleotide sequence: TGTGCCAGCAGCCGGACAGACACCGGGGAGCTGTTTTTT. Translation: CASSRTDTGELFF.

The rearrangement uses TRBV5-1 and TRBJ1-2; TRBD1 is a possible D gene (6 bases). Per germline, CDR1 SGHRS and CDR2 YFSETQ. The CDR3 runs to 17 residues. Between the trimmed V and J ends, which lost 3 bases and 2 bases, there was a span of 20 bases. The CDR3 sequence: CASSSQGTPRLNYGYTF. The CDR3 DNA follows: TGCGCCAGCAGCTCACAGGGCACCCCAAGACTCAACTATGGCTACACCTTC.

This sequence joins TRBV28 and TRBJ1-5, with a possible D match to TRBD1 (5 bases). Looked up from germline, CDR1 is MDHEN and CDR2 is SYDVKM. V lost 5 bases and J 6 bases, leaving 11 bases between the germline ends. This CDR3 has 13 amino acids. The CDR3 is CASSGGYLQPQHF. The CDR3 coding sequence is TGTGCCAGCAGTGGGGGGTATCTTCAGCCCCAGCATTTT. Full variable domain (remainder filled in from reference TRBV28 and TRBJ1-5): DVKVTQSSRYLVKRTGEKVFLECVQDMDHENMFWYRQDPGLGLRLIYFSYDVKMKEKGDIPEGYSVSREKKERFSLILESASTNQTSMYLCASSGGYLQPQHFGDGTRLSIL.

V gene TRBV6-1 combines with J gene TRBJ2-7; D gene unclear. This CDR3 comprises 13 residues. Trimming left V 2 bases short and J 13 bases short, with 18 bases between. The germline V gene encodes CDR1 MNHNS and CDR2 SASEGT. This chain's CDR3 is CASSELDHQASYF. The CDR3 DNA is TGTGCCAGCAGTGAACTGGACCATCAGGCATCATACTTC.

This chain uses TRBV29-1 with TRBJ1-2, with D tentatively TRBD1 (6 bases). The V gene's germline CDR1 is SQVTM and CDR2 ANQGSEA. The CDR3 runs 11 residues. The CDR3 reads CSADRSYGYTF. In nucleotides, the CDR3 is TGCAGTGCCGACAGGAGCTATGGCTACACCTTC.